A single T cell receptor (beta chain) is shown here with its context. This receptor's antigen is unknown. The record has no base qualities; no much larger clone is one base away. This sample is drawn from a study of a mutant IDH1 vaccine in newly diagnosed glioma (dated by TCRdb to the early 2020s). Turning to the overall study: Vaccination began 4-6 weeks after radiotherapy alone, or alongside temozolomide cycles in the chemotherapy-containing groups. Of the 25 to 35 patients who were treated, 62.5% were male and around 38% were female, and the mean age was about 37 years. Prior to enrollment, standard therapy consisting of radiotherapy alone, temozolomide alone, or radiochemotherapy with temozolomide had been administered to patients, with the combination being received by most patients. Visit V12 was the week-35 safety follow-up and visit V13 was the week-47 end of study. Peripheral blood was collected at six visits: V03 (baseline), V05, V07, V10, V12 and V13. For exploratory analyses, longitudinal TCRB deep sequencing was carried out in some 25 treated patients wherever samples were available.

The sample's time point label, decoded: week 47, end of study. Each vaccine dose was 300 ug of a 20-mer mutant IDH1 peptide in Montanide, given subcutaneously with topical imiquimod. Patients were given eight vaccinations, in weeks 1, 3, 5, 7, 11, 15, 19 and 23, which matched visits V03 through V10. Donors had newly diagnosed WHO grade 3 or 4 IDH1-mutant astrocytomas with loss of nuclear ATRX. The samples were drawn from NOA16, a multicentre, single-arm, open-label phase I trial in Germany that tested a mutant IDH1 peptide vaccine in humans for the first time. Genomic DNA for TCRB sequencing was isolated from EDTA blood with the DNeasy Blood and Tissue Kit. The junction shows trimming of 4 bases on V and 7 bases on J, and the gene matches do not reach 11 bases of it. Reading from cysteine to phenylalanine, the CDR3 counts 15 amino acids. The sequence is cut down to CDR3 DNA, 45 bases in frame from base 1. The germline V gene provides CDR1 SGHDT and CDR2 YYEEEE.

To prepare the library, the immunoSEQ multiplex PCR assay was applied. The hsTCRB Kit was used according to the manufacturer's protocol to amplify rearranged TCR beta chain sequences. TCRB libraries were sequenced on an Illumina MiSeq. The authors' analysis ran thus. The proprietary platform of the kit vendor was used for demultiplexing, trimming and gene mapping. TCRdb holds this immuneACCESS table with in-frame rearrangements only. Some clones are missing; in checked studies, unresolved V genes explain under half, and the rest has no known cause. Clonal size and the V and J genes are those of that table, whereas D and trimming came from the DNA. A total of about 10,000 clones appear in this sample, approximately 85% of them only once. The ten biggest clones cover around a sixth of the sample. Overall study outcomes, separate from this receptor: The authors stated that sample limitations prevented analyses of patient blood samples from being reproduced. Pseudoprogression seemed to be unrelated to changes in the top peripheral T cell clonotypes found by TCRB sequencing. PBMC samples for TCRB deep sequencing were selected based on availability. Across multiple MHC alleles, vaccine-induced immune responses were seen in around 93% of patients.

Sequences were derived from PBMCs, sampled from a glioma patient whose treatment included an IDH1 peptide vaccine. The sequence came from a man aged 25-40 years with glioma. The sequence links TRBV5-6 to TRBJ2-7, with TRBD1 identical over 10 junction bases. CDR3 protein: CASSPGSGTGEEQYF. The DNA is as follows: TGTGCCAGCAGCCCAGGGTCCGGGACAGGGGAAGAGCAGTACTTC.